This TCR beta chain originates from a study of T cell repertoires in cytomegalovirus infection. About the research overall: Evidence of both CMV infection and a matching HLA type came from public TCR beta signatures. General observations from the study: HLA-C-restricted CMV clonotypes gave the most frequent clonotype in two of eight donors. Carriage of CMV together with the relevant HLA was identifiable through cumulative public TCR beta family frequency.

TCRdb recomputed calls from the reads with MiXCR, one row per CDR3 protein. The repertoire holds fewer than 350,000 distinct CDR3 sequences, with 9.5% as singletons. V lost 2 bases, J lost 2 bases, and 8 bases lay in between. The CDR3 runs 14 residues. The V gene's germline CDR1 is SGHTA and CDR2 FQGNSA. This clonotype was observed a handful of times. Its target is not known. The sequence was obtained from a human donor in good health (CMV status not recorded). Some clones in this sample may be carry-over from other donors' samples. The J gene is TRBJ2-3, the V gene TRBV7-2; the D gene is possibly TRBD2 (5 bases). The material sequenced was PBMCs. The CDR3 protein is CASSLTGITDTQYF. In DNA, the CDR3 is TGTGCCAGCAGCTTAACGGGAATCACAGATACGCAGTATTTT.